The clone carrying this T cell receptor beta chain turned up a few times. What it binds is unknown. Other DNA sequences in this sample translate to the same CDR3. This CDR3 is built from 11 residues. Trimming cost V 5 bases and J 5 bases, with 7 bases left between them. Germline values: CDR1 SNHLY, CDR2 FYNNEI. At deep level, the assay was performed. In the authors' workflow: ImmunoSEQ only sent back junction sequences with no quality scores, so filtering was done differently. Profiled with immunoSEQ multiplex PCR; TCRdb holds only in-frame clones, not every one. V, J and clone size are those of that table, while D and trimming were read from the DNA. The sample lists about 2.4 million clones; 80% to 95% were seen once. This sample stems from a study of shared clonotypes between healthy human individuals. On the study more broadly: The donor pool was made up of a couple of women and a few men aged 18 to 49. Study-wide results and limits: An expected dependence of interdonor clonotype sharing on sequencing depth was noted.

The chain uses TRBV2 and TRBJ2-7, with D hard to call. Sequenced: naive CD4+ T cells from PBMCs. Subset here: CD45RA+ positively selected. The source of this sequence is a young man in good health. Some clones in this sample may be carry-over from other donors' samples. This CDR3 is CASSFLDEQYF. The CDR3 DNA reads TGTGCCAGCAGTTTCCTCGACGAGCAGTACTTC.